What follows is one T cell receptor beta chain and its context. The antigen is not known. The data are from a study of cytomegalovirus exposure and HLA in healthy donors. Points from the study as a whole: Evidence from a later analysis indicated that most CMV-associated TCR beta chains looked HLA-restricted.

Trimming left V 4 bases short and J 4 bases short, with 11 bases between. Germline V gene data show CDR1 as MNHNS and CDR2 as SASEGT. The length of the CDR3 is 13 residues. The PCR had 60 Vbeta and 13 Jbeta primers. This table comes from immunoSEQ multiplex PCR, and its TCRdb copy is limited to in-frame clones, with some not included. In the table there are some 140,000 clones, around 85% of which are singletons. This clonotype was sampled from a woman between 50 and 59 years old in good health and CMV-seropositive. The V call is TRBV6-1, the J call TRBJ2-7; possible D gene TRBD2, 5 bases. Sequenced: PBMCs. The CDR3 here is CASSARGDYEQYF. DNA of the CDR3: TGTGCCAGCAGTGCCCGGGGTGATTACGAGCAGTACTTC.